The entry below describes one T cell receptor (beta chain). Its specificity is unknown. These data originate in a study of T-cell reconstitution after alpha-beta-depleted transplantation in children. Preparation of the TCRbeta library involved a method that used unique molecular identifiers. TCRdb reprocessed the PCR reads via MiXCR and lists one record per CDR3 protein. The sample lists about 440,000 distinct CDR3 sequences; over 40% were seen once. The study, taken as a whole, reports: T-cell numbers and diversity, one year after transplant, stemmed largely from T cells that were newly produced. Several hundred rapidly expanded clones from non-depleted graft cells reportedly supplied alpha-beta T cells about two months post-transplant.

Per germline, CDR1 SGHRS and CDR2 YFSETQ. This CDR3 has 16 residues. Trimming cost V 1 base and J 7 bases; bases outside gene matches: 11. The rearrangement uses TRBV5-1 and TRBJ2-7; 10 nucleotides match TRBD1. This receptor was obtained from a girl aged 2 to 10 with aplastic anemia, due to receive a stem cell transplant. The sequencing used PBMCs, collected before TCRalphabeta/CD19-depleted stem cell transplant. In nucleotides, the CDR3 is TGCGCCAGCAGCTTGCGGGGAGGGACAGGGGAAGAGGAGCAGTACTTC. It encodes CASSLRGGTGEEEQYF.